The subject of this entry is one T cell receptor (beta chain). This entry is derived from a study of early T cells in non-severe SARS-CoV-2 infection. Individual cDNA molecules were tagged with unique molecular identifiers, the study reported. From the 5' RACE reads, TCRdb called clonotypes with MiXCR, one entry per CDR3 protein. The sample lists 95,000 to 120,000 distinct CDR3 sequences, around an eighth occurring once. Germline V gene sequence: CDR1 SGDLS, CDR2 YYNGEE. CDR3 size: 11 residues. Trimming stripped 4 bases from V and 6 bases from J, with 7 bases between. The sample consisted of whole blood. The sequence derives from an adult who was a healthcare worker with PCR-confirmed SARS-CoV-2 infection or an uninfected control (not recorded which). The chain recombines TRBV9 with TRBJ1-2, with D hard to call. As DNA, the CDR3 is TGTGCCAGCAGCCGCTGGGATGGCTACACCTTC. Encoded protein: CASSRWDGYTF.